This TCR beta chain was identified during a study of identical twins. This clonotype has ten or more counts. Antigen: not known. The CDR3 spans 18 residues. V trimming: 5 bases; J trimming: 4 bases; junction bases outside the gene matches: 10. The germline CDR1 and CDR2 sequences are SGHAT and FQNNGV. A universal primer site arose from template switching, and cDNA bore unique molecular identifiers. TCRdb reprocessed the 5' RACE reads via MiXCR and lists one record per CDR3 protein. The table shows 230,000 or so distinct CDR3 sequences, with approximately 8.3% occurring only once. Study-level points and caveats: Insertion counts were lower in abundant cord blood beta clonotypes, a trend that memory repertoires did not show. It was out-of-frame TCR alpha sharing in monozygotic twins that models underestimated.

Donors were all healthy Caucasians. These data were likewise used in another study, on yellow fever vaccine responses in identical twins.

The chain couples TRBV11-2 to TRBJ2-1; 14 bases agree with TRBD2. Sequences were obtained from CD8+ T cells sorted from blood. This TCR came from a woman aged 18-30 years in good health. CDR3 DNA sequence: TGTGCCAGCAGCCCCCGGTTGGGACTAGCGGGAGCTTACAATGAGCAGTTCTTC. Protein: CASSPRLGLAGAYNEQFF.